What follows is one T cell receptor (beta chain) and its context. The sample comes from a study of T cell responses to AZD1222 COVID-19 vaccine. The V gene end was trimmed by 8 bases and the J gene end by 7 bases; junction bases not matched to a gene: 11. The germline CDR1 and CDR2 sequences are MDHEN and SYDVKM. The CDR3 length is 16 residues. TCRdb's copy holds only in-frame clones and misses some; the assay was immunoSEQ multiplex PCR. The sample lists around 70,000 clones; roughly 85% were seen once. Sequenced material: peripheral blood, taken on day 0 of AZD1222 vaccination. This sequence originates from an adult in good health. The chain joins TRBV28 to TRBJ2-2; 12 bases line up with TRBD2. Here the CDR3 DNA reads TGTGCCAGCTGCGGGACCCTAGCGGGGGGGCACGGGGAGCTGTTTTTT. It is translated as CASCGTLAGGHGELFF.